The rows below give T cell receptor beta chains drawn from one sample of a study of blood T cell repertoires in COVID-19. Sequencing was performed with immunoSEQ multiplex PCR; in TCRdb, only in-frame clones are kept and a portion is missing. The sample lists 360,000 or so clones, roughly 89% occurring once. The sequencing sample was made of PBMCs or T cells enriched from blood (not recorded which). The receptors stem from a woman under 40 who had recovered from COVID-19. CDR3s include the opening cysteine and the closing phenylalanine or tryptophan. D genes are given only for firm matches. Rows may omit the clone size; those that give it use once, few, many or a size class.

TRBJ1-5 | - | TRBV11-2 | few | TGTGCCAGCAGCCTACAGGTGAATCAGCCCCAGCATTTT | CASSLQVNQPQHF
TRBJ2-7 | - | TRBV13 | - | TGTGCCAGCAATCAGGCTCGCGTGGACGAGCAGTACTTC | CASNQARVDEQYF
TRBJ2-1 | TRBD1 | TRBV4-2 | few | TGTGCCAGCAACGACAGGGACAATGAGCAGTTCTTC | CASNDRDNEQFF
TRBJ1-1 | - | TRBV12-3/TRBV12-4 | - | TGTGCCAGTTCGGACACCATGACCACTGAAGCTTTCTTT | CASSDTMTTEAFF
TRBJ1-2 | TRBD1 | TRBV18 | - | TGTGCCAGCTCACCACTGGGGGGACAGGGGAATAGTTGGAACTATGGCTACACCTTC | CASSPLGGQGNSWNYGYTF
TRBJ2-1 | - | TRBV5-1 | - | TGCGCCAGCAGCTTGGACAGGGTCGGTGAGCAGTTCTTC | CASSLDRVGEQFF
TRBJ1-1 | - | TRBV11-1 | - | TGTGCCAGCAGCCCCAGGGTGGCAAACACTGAAGCTTTCTTT | CASSPRVANTEAFF
TRBJ2-2 | TRBD2 | TRBV7-9 | - | TGTGCCAGCAGATTTCCGGGACTAGCGGGAGCCGGGGAGCTGTTTTTT | CASRFPGLAGAGELFF
TRBJ1-5 | TRBD1 | TRBV2 | - | TGTGCCAGCAGTCCAGGGGGCTCGAGCAATCAGCCCCAGCATTTT | CASSPGGSSNQPQHF
TRBJ1-1 | - | TRBV6-5 | - | TGTGCCAGCAGTTACGCGGGACGGAGGGCTTTCTTT | CASSYAGRRAFF
TRBJ1-1 | - | TRBV5-1 | once | TGCGCCAGCAGCTTGTCCCCACTAACAGGGAGAAGCACTGAAGCTTTCTTT | CASSLSPLTGRSTEAFF
TRBJ1-1 | - | TRBV9 | - | TGTGCCAGCAGTTTCGGGGGAGGGACTGAAGCTTTCTTT | CASSFGGGTEAFF
TRBJ1-6 | TRBD1 | TRBV24-1 | - | TGTGCCACCGTTGGGGGCGGGGACAGAAGTAATTCACCCCTCCACTTT | CATVGGGDRSNSPLHF
TRBJ1-6 | - | TRBV10-3 | - | TGTGCCATCAGTGAACAGGGATTTAATTCACCCCTCCACTTT | CAISEQGFNSPLHF
TRBJ2-1 | TRBD2 | TRBV3-1/TRBV3-2 | - | TGTGCCAGCAGCCGAGGCGGGGGGGCCAAGAATGAGCAGTTCTTC | CASSRGGGAKNEQFF
TRBJ2-1 | TRBD2 | TRBV11-2 | once | TGTGCCAGCAGCCCCGGGAGGACTAGCGGGAGTACGAATGAGCAGTTCTTC | CASSPGRTSGSTNEQFF